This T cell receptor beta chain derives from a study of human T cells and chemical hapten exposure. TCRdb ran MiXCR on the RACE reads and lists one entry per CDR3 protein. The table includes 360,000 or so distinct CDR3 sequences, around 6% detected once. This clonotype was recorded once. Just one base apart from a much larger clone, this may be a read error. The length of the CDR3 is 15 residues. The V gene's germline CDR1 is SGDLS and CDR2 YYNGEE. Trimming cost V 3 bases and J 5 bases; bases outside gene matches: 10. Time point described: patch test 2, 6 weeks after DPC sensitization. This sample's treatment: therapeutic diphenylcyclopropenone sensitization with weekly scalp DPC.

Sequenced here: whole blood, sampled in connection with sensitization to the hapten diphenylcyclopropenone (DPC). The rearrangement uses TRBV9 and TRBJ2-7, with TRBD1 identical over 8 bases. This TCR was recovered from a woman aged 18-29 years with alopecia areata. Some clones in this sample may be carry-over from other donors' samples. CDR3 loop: CASSARGAGGDEQYF. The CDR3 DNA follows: TGTGCCAGCAGCGCCCGAGGGGCAGGGGGCGACGAGCAGTACTTC.